This TCR beta chain came from a study of neurological immune-mediated disorders. TCRdb reprocessed the 5' RACE reads with MiXCR, giving one entry per CDR3 protein. The table lists tens of thousands of distinct CDR3 sequences, around 10% of them singletons. This clonotype was observed at least ten times. The sequenced material came from PBMCs. The source is a man aged 40-50 years in good health.

The CDR3 spells CSARYRLATNEKLFF. The CDR3 bases are TGCAGTGCTAGATACAGACTTGCAACTAATGAAAAACTGTTTTTT. The V call is TRBV20-1, the J call TRBJ1-4, with D hard to call. Germline V gene data show CDR1 as DFQATT and CDR2 as SNEGSKA (reference sequence). This CDR3 region has 15 residues. V lost 2 bases to trimming and J lost 0 bases, with 10 bases between them.